This TCR beta chain was sequenced in a study of identical twins. Findings and caveats of the study: Researchers caution that invariant MAIT and iNKT cells could partly confound zero-insertion analyses.

This clonotype was picked up a small number of times. Its antigen remains unidentified. CDR1 and CDR2 (germline): MNHEY, SVGEGT. V was pared by 2 bases and J by 5 bases, with 9 bases of the junction left unmatched. The CDR3 is made up of 16 amino acids. MiXCR was run by TCRdb on the 5' RACE reads, yielding one entry per CDR3 protein. Among about 520,000 distinct CDR3 sequences listed, about 20% were seen once. These sequences were also reported in another study, on T cells expressing NK-cell markers. Turning to that study: Anti-gamma-delta TCR antibody use in several experiments restricted sorting to alpha-beta TCR T cells.

Sequenced material: CD4+ T cells sorted from blood. The TCR was taken from a woman between 18 and 29 years old in good health. The chain recombines TRBV6-2 or TRBV6-3 with TRBJ2-5; TRBD1 matches at 9 bases. The CDR3 reads CASSYPGQGRWETQYF. As DNA, the CDR3 is TGTGCCAGCAGTTACCCCGGACAGGGGCGTTGGGAGACCCAGTACTTC.